This T cell receptor (beta chain) comes out of a study of shared clonotypes between healthy human individuals. As to this clone: Its antigen is still unknown.

CDR1 and CDR2 from the germline V gene are SEHNR and FQNEAQ (reference sequence). The CDR3 covers 15 residues. V gave up 1 base and J gave up 0 bases, with 6 bases separating them. Broader study findings: Rarefaction revealed incomplete sorted-subset sequencing despite large depth. Non-shared clonotypes had lower generation probabilities than clonotypes shared by all four sorted-subset donors.

The authors distributed each subset's genomic DNA evenly over several immunoSEQ plates. The table came from immunoSEQ multiplex PCR; TCRdb's copy has only in-frame clones and leaves some out. The repertoire consists of under 1,100,000 clones, with about 84% occurring once and the leading ten covering 0.5% to 0.65%. The chain combines TRBV7-9 with TRBJ2-2; D remains ambiguous. This TCR came from a young man in good health. Some clones in this sample may be carry-over from other donors' samples. Material for sequencing was memory CD4+ T cells from PBMCs. As for subset: CD45RA-negative fraction. In DNA, the CDR3 is TGTGCCAGCAGCTTAGAAGGCACGAACACCGGGGAGCTGTTTTTT. It encodes CASSLEGTNTGELFF. Together with reference TRBV7-9 and TRBJ2-2, the CDR3 gives the full variable domain: DTGVSQNPRHKITKRGQNVTFRCDPISEHNRLYWYRQTLGQGPEFLTYFQNEAQLEKSRLLSDRFSAERPKGSFSTLEIQRTEQGDSAMYLCASSLEGTNTGELFFGEGSRLTVL.